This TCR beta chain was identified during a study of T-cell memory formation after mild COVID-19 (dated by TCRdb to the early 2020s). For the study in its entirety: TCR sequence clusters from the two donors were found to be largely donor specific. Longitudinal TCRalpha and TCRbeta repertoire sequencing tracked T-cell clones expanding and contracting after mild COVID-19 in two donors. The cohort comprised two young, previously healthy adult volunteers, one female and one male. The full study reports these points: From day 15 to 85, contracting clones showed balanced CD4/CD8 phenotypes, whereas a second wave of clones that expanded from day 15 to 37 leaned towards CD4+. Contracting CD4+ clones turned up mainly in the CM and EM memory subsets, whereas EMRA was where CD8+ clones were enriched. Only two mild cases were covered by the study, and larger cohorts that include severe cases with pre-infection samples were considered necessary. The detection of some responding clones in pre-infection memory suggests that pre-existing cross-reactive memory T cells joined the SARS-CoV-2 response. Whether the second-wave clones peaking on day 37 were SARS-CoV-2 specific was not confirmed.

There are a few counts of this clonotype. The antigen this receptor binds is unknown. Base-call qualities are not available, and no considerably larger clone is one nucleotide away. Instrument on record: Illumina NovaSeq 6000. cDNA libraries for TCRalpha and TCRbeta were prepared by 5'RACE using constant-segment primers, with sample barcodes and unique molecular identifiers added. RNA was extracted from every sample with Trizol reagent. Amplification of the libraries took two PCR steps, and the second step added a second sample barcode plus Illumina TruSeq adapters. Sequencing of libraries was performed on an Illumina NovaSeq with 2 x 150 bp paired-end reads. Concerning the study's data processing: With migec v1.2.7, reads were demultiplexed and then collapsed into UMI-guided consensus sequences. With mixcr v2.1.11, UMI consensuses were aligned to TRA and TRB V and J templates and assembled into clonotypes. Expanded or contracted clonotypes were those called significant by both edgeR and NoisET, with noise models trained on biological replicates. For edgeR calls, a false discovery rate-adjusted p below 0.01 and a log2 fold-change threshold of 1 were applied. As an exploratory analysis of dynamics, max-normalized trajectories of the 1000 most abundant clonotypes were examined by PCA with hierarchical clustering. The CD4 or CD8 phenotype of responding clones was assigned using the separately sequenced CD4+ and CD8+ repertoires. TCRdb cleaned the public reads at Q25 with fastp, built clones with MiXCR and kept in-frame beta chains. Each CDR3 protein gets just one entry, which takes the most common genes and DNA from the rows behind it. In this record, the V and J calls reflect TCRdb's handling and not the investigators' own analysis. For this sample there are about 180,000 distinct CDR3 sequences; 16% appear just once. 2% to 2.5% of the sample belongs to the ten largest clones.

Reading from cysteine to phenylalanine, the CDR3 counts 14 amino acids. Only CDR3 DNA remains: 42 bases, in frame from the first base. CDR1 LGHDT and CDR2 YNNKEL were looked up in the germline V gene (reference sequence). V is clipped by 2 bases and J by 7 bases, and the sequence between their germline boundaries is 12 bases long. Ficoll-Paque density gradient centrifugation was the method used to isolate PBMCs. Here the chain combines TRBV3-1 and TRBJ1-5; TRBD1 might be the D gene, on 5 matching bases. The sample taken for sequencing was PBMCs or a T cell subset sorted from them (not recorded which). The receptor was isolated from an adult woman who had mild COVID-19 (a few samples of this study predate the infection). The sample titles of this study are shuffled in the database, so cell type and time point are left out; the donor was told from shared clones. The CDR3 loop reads CASSQSGWGQPQHF. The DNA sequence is TGTGCCAGCAGCCAAAGCGGGTGGGGGCAGCCCCAGCATTTT.